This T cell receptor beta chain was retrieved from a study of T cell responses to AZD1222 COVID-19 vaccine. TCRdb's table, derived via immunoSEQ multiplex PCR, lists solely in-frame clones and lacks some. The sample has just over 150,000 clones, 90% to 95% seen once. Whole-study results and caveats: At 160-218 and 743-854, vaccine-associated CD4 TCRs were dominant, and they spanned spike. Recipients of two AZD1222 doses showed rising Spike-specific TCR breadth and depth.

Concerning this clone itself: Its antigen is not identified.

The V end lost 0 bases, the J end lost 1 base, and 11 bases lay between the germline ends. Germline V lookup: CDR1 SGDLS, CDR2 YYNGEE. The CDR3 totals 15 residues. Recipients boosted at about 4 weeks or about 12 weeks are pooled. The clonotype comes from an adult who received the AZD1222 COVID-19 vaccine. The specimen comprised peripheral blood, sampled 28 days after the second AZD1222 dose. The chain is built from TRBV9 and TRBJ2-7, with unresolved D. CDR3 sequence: CASSVEPLRSYEQYF. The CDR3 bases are TGTGCCAGCAGCGTAGAACCACTCAGATCCTACGAGCAGTACTTC.